In its sample, the clone carrying this TCR beta chain was seen once. The sample originates from a study of cytomegalovirus exposure and HLA in healthy donors. 13 Jbeta primers and 60 Vbeta primers were used for the PCR. Profiled with immunoSEQ multiplex PCR; TCRdb holds only in-frame clones, not every one. This table holds around 14,000 clones, around 58% found once. Trimming left V 7 bases short and J 8 bases short, with 15 bases between. The CDR3 contains 13 residues. In germline, CDR1 is MNHNS, CDR2 SASEGT. The chain is built from TRBV6-1 and TRBJ2-1; D perhaps matches TRBD1 (5 bases). The clonotype originates from a woman in her 50s in good health and CMV-seropositive. Specimen: PBMCs. The CDR3 is CASKGWAGYEQFF. The CDR3 nucleotides are TGTGCCAGCAAGGGATGGGCAGGGTATGAGCAGTTCTTC.